The 26 T cell receptor beta chains below all came from one sample that was sequenced in a study of blood T cells in healthy people across ages. A second roughly 6 to 11 cycle PCR used barcoded and J-beta primers. Using its own MiXCR run on the 5' RACE reads, TCRdb lists one record per CDR3 protein. The sample consists of roughly 800,000 distinct CDR3 sequences, over 45% of them appearing once. The sample was blood. All receptors come from a man aged 30 to 39 in good health.

The chain has TRBV11-2 and TRBJ2-1, with a possible D match to TRBD1 (6 bases). The J call may be in error: the DNA end matches TRBJ2-7 better. In germline, CDR1 is SGHAT, CDR2 FQNNGV. The CDR3 loop spans 14 amino acids. The CDR3 nucleotides are TGTGCCAGCACCAACGGGGACACCTACAATGAGCAGTACTTC. Amino acids: CASTNGDTYNEQYF.

V gene TRBV20-1 combines with J gene TRBJ2-1, with 8 bases aligning to TRBD2. Germline values: CDR1 DFQATT, CDR2 SNEGSKA (reference sequence). The CDR3 extends over 14 amino acids. With V trimmed by 0 bases and J by 10 bases, 8 bases remained unmatched. The CDR3 DNA sequence: TGCAGTGCTAGAGATGCCGGCGGGGGGTGGGAGCAGTTCTTC. This translates into CSARDAGGGWEQFF.

V is TRBV11-2 and J is TRBJ2-1, with TRBD2 matching over 15 bases. The CDR3 is 15 amino acids. Germline CDR1 and CDR2: SGHAT and FQNNGV. Trimming at V came to 7 bases and at J to 9 bases, leaving 7 bases not matched to a gene. CDR3: CASTGLAGGLGEQFF. The CDR3 DNA sequence: TGTGCCAGCACCGGACTAGCGGGGGGGTTAGGTGAGCAGTTCTTC.

Comments on this clonotype: Its ends do not fully match the called genes, so a read error is possible. This chain links TRBV9 with TRBJ1-1; D unclear. The CDR3 runs 15 residues. From germline, CDR1 is SGDLS and CDR2 YYNGEE. The CDR3 sequence: CASSVGTAQNPEAFF. CDR3 DNA sequence: TGTGCCAGCAGCGTAGGGACTGCACAGAACCCTGAAGCTTTCTTT.

V is TRBV20-1 and J is TRBJ2-1; tentative D call: TRBD1 (5 bases). Germline V gives CDR1 DFQATT, CDR2 SNEGSKA (reference sequence). The CDR3 runs to 14 residues. V was pared by 0 bases and J by 3 bases, with 9 bases between. As DNA, the CDR3 is TGCAGTGCTAGAGAGCAGGGTTACTACAATGAGCAGTTCTTC. It encodes CSAREQGYYNEQFF.

This chain joins TRBV6-5 and TRBJ2-3; D is perhaps TRBD1 (5 bases). Germline CDR1 MNHEY, CDR2 SVGAGI. Trimming stripped 5 bases from V and 1 base from J, with 10 bases between. The CDR3 runs 14 residues. In nucleotides, the CDR3 is TGTGCCAGCAGTCCCGGACAACGCACAGATACGCAGTATTTT. It encodes CASSPGQRTDTQYF.

A few counts support this clonotype. V gene TRBV4-1 combines with J gene TRBJ2-1; TRBD1 matches at 8 bases. Germline V gives CDR1 MGHRA, CDR2 YSYEKL. J gave up 5 bases and V 4 bases, and 4 bases lay outside the gene matches. CDR3 length: 14 amino acids. This CDR3 is CASSPMTGDNEQFF. The CDR3 DNA sequence: TGCGCCAGCAGCCCAATGACAGGGGACAATGAGCAGTTCTTC.

CDR3: CASTGGQPADTQYF. DNA for the CDR3: TGTGCCAGCACCGGAGGACAGCCCGCAGATACGCAGTATTTT. The V gene is TRBV7-2, the J gene TRBJ2-3, with D possibly TRBD1 on 6 matching bases. The germline V gene encodes CDR1 SGHTA and CDR2 FQGNSA. The CDR3 runs to 14 residues. Trimming pared 7 bases from V and 4 bases from J, leaving 15 bases between.

This sequence joins TRBV29-1 and TRBJ2-6; 9 bases agree with TRBD1. Germline V lookup: CDR1 SQVTM, CDR2 ANQGSEA. V lost 6 bases to trimming and J lost 0 bases; unmatched junction nucleotides: 6. The CDR3 is 16 amino acids. This CDR3 is CSVGQGKDSGANVLTF. CDR3 sequence (DNA): TGCAGCGTGGGACAGGGAAAAGACTCTGGGGCCAACGTCCTGACTTTC.

The chain employs TRBV20-1 and TRBJ2-7; 10 bases agree with TRBD2. The trim removed 0 bases at V and 3 bases at J, leaving 8 bases unmatched. Germline V gives CDR1 DFQATT, CDR2 SNEGSKA (reference sequence). This CDR3 comprises 16 residues. The CDR3 nucleotides are TGCAGTGCTAGAGACGGGGGGTTAGCGGGAGGCTACGAGCAGTACTTC. Protein product: CSARDGGLAGGYEQYF.

This clonotype was counted only a few times. The chain links TRBV3-1 to TRBJ2-3; D might be TRBD2 (6 bases). Per germline, CDR1 LGHDT and CDR2 YNNKEL (reference sequence). The CDR3 is 15 residues long. The V end was cut by 4 bases, the J end by 0 bases, with 11 bases between. The DNA for the CDR3 is TGTGCCAGCAGCCGAGCTAGCGTAAGCACAGATACGCAGTATTTT. This sequence encodes CASSRASVSTDTQYF.

This clonotype was picked up one time. The J gene is TRBJ2-5, the V gene TRBV7-9; D gene unclear. The J call may be incorrect, as the DNA end agrees better with TRBJ2-7. Germline loops: CDR1 SEHNR, CDR2 FQNEAQ (reference sequence). The CDR3 is made up of 12 amino acids. In nucleotides, the CDR3 is TGTGCCAGCAGCTATGGGGTGGACGAGCAGTACTTC. Protein: CASSYGVDEQYF.

This clonotype showed up just a few times. The V and J genes are TRBV20-1 and TRBJ1-1; D uncertain. The ends were cut back, 3 bases at V and 7 bases at J, with 15 bases in the middle. Germline V lookup: CDR1 DFQATT, CDR2 SNEGSKA (reference sequence). The CDR3 is made up of 13 amino acids. CDR3 protein: CSARFGQEGEAFF. Here the CDR3 DNA reads TGCAGTGCTAGGTTCGGGCAGGAGGGTGAAGCTTTCTTT.

The chain uses TRBV12-3 or TRBV12-4 and TRBJ2-7, with TRBD1 matching over 7 bases. CDR3 length: 14 residues. The V segment lost 1 base and the J segment 5 bases; nucleotides outside the gene matches: 5. The CDR3 nucleotides are TGTGCCAGCAGTTTAGACAGGGGCACAGACGAGCAGTACTTC. Translated, it gives CASSLDRGTDEQYF.

As concerns this clonotype: A read error is possible here, since a much larger clone lies one base away. This rearrangement joins TRBV20-1 to TRBJ2-7; maybe TRBD1 (6 bases). The germline V and J ends were trimmed by 5 bases and 4 bases, with 18 bases remaining between them. CDR3 length equals 14 residues. Germline CDR1 is DFQATT and CDR2 is SNEGSKA (reference sequence). In DNA form, the CDR3 reads TGCAGTGCTGGAACCGGGACAAACTATTACGAGCAGTACTTC. Translating gives CSAGTGTNYYEQYF.

This clonotype was observed a handful of times. The chain uses TRBV20-1 and TRBJ2-4, with TRBD2 matching over 10 bases. The DNA end favors TRBJ2-7, so the J call may be wrong. The germline V gene has CDR1 DFQATT and CDR2 SNEGSKA (reference sequence). This CDR3 region has 16 residues. CDR3 loop: CSARDPGASGRNEQYF. The CDR3 DNA follows: TGCAGTGCTAGAGATCCGGGGGCTAGCGGGAGAAACGAGCAGTACTTC.

This clonotype was observed once. The chain has TRBV18 and TRBJ2-1, with unresolved D. The CDR3 sequence is 13 residues long. Germline CDR1 reads KGHSH; CDR2 reads LQKENI. V was trimmed by 1 base and J by 2 bases, leaving 3 bases between them. This CDR3 is CASSPLTYNEQFF. The CDR3 DNA follows: TGTGCCAGCTCACCACTTACCTACAATGAGCAGTTCTTC.

This clonotype was found a few times. V and J are TRBV6-5 and TRBJ2-7, with 7 bases matching TRBD2. With 0 bases clipped from V and 2 bases from J, the junction kept 7 bases outside the gene matches. This CDR3 is built from 16 residues. CDR1 is MNHEY and CDR2 is SVGAGI in the germline V gene. CDR3 sequence: CASSYSSNGGAYEQYF. DNA of the CDR3: TGTGCCAGCAGTTACTCGAGTAATGGGGGGGCCTACGAGCAGTACTTC.

To note about this clonotype: Possible read error: a much larger clone is one base away. This chain links TRBV20-1 with TRBJ1-2; no firm D call. The CDR3 covers 13 residues. Germline CDR1 is DFQATT and CDR2 is SNEGSKA (reference sequence). The CDR3 loop reads CSTRDRNSGGYTF. The CDR3 coding sequence is TGCAGTACTAGAGATAGAAACAGCGGGGGCTACACCTTC.

The sample holds a few counts of this clonotype. CDR3 in amino acids: CASSPDSYQETQYF. The CDR3 nucleotides read TGTGCCAGCTCACCGGACTCCTACCAAGAGACCCAGTACTTC. V gene TRBV18 combines with J gene TRBJ2-5, with a tentative D call TRBD2 (5 bases). Germline V lookup: CDR1 KGHSH, CDR2 LQKENI. The CDR3 covers 14 residues. V was shortened by 3 bases and J by 0 bases, with 8 bases between the two germline ends.

The J gene is TRBJ2-3, the V gene TRBV6-1, with D perhaps matching TRBD2 (6 bases). Between the trimmed V and J ends, which lost 6 bases and 3 bases, there was a span of 16 bases. The CDR3 length is 15 residues. Germline values: CDR1 MNHNS, CDR2 SASEGT. This CDR3 reads CASRVRLVGTDTQYF. The CDR3, as DNA: TGTGCCAGCAGAGTCCGACTAGTTGGTACAGATACGCAGTATTTT.

The V call is TRBV6-5, the J call TRBJ1-5; 7 bases match TRBD1. Germline CDR1 reads MNHEY; CDR2 reads SVGAGI. The V and J ends lost 2 bases and 1 base, in that order; junction bases with no gene match: 2. The CDR3 extends over 15 amino acids. The CDR3 sequence is CASSYKTGSNQPQHF. The DNA for the CDR3 is TGTGCCAGCAGTTACAAGACAGGGAGCAATCAGCCCCAGCATTTT.

J is TRBJ1-4 and V is TRBV6-8, with D maybe TRBD1 (5 bases). Deletions cut 4 bases from V and 13 bases from J, with 13 bases between. The length of the CDR3 is 12 residues. CDR1 is MNHGY and CDR2 is SAAAGT in the germline V gene. CDR3 coding DNA: TGTGCCAGCAGTTCCCCGGGGGACCCACTGTTTTTT. Amino acids: CASSSPGDPLFF.

The sample holds a few counts of this clonotype. V gene TRBV9 combines with J gene TRBJ1-2, with 10 bases lining up with TRBD1. Germline loops: CDR1 SGDLS, CDR2 YYNGEE. J was trimmed by 5 bases and V by 4 bases; bases with no gene match: 8. The CDR3 consists of 15 residues. The CDR3 reads CASSPRVGQGYGYTF. The CDR3 bases are TGTGCCAGCAGCCCAAGAGTGGGACAGGGGTATGGCTACACCTTC.

This sequence joins TRBV4-2 and TRBJ2-5; 10 bases fit TRBD2. Losses at the gene ends were 0 bases for V and 7 bases for J; bases not matched to a gene: 5. Germline CDR1 is LGHNA and CDR2 is YNFKEQ. This CDR3 has 15 amino acids. In nucleotides, the CDR3 is TGTGCCAGCAGCCAAGACGGGCTAGCGGGAGCGACCCAGTACTTC. It translates to CASSQDGLAGATQYF.

The CDR3 is CASSLNRILEQYF. The CDR3 DNA sequence: TGTGCCAGCAGCTTAAACCGCATCCTCGAGCAGTACTTC. The chain couples TRBV7-8 to TRBJ2-4, with D hard to call. Gene TRBJ2-7 matches the end of the DNA better, so the J call may be wrong. The germline V gene has CDR1 SGHVS and CDR2 FQNEAQ. The CDR3 runs to 13 residues.